Following are 18 T cell receptor beta chains from one sample sequenced in a study of cytomegalovirus exposure and HLA in healthy donors. The PCR had 60 Vbeta and 13 Jbeta primers. Method: immunoSEQ multiplex PCR; TCRdb's copy keeps in-frame clones and lacks some. The table lists about 180,000 clones, approximately 80% of them singletons. Sequences were obtained from PBMCs. The receptors were sampled from a woman under 30 in good health and CMV-seropositive.

V usage is TRBV11-2 and J usage is TRBJ1-2; TRBD1 agrees at 7 bases. The V and J ends lost 6 bases and 7 bases, in that order; junction bases with no gene match: 5. This CDR3 has 12 residues. Germline assignment: CDR1 SGHAT and CDR2 FQNNGV. The CDR3 protein is CASSLDRVGYTF. CDR3 DNA: TGTGCCAGCAGTCTCGACAGGGTTGGCTACACCTTC.

This chain uses TRBV6-6 with TRBJ1-2, with 7 bases fitting TRBD1. Germline assignment: CDR1 MNHNY and CDR2 SVGAGI (reference sequence). This CDR3 contains 14 residues. V dropped 0 bases and J dropped 6; count of bases not matched to a gene: 4. CDR3 DNA sequence: TGTGCCAGCAGTTACTCCGACAGGGTAGATGGCTACACCTTC. This codes for CASSYSDRVDGYTF.

The chain has TRBV4-2 and TRBJ2-2; weak D call: TRBD2 (7 bases). The CDR3 loop spans 18 amino acids. Trimming took 1 base from V and 4 from J, leaving 19 bases between them. Germline loops: CDR1 LGHNA, CDR2 YNFKEQ. CDR3 nucleotide sequence: TGTGCCAGCAGCCAAGGTGAAGGGGGGGGCTTTGGCACCGGGGAGCTGTTTTTT. Protein: CASSQGEGGGFGTGELFF.

This rearrangement joins TRBV5-6 to TRBJ2-3, with D perhaps matching TRBD2 (7 bases). This CDR3 has 17 residues. V was trimmed by 0 bases and J by 6 bases, leaving 20 bases between them. CDR1 SGHDT and CDR2 YYEEEE come from the germline V gene. This chain's CDR3 is CASSLEWGPGGRDTQYF. Written as DNA, the CDR3 is TGTGCCAGCAGCTTGGAGTGGGGACCGGGGGGCCGGGATACGCAGTATTTT.

The count of this clone is one. This chain links TRBV4-3 with TRBJ2-5; TRBD2 matches at 7 bases. Judging by the DNA end, TRBJ2-7 fits better; the J call may be wrong. The CDR3 has 15 amino acids. Germline values: CDR1 LGHNA, CDR2 YSLEER. As DNA, the CDR3 is TGCGCCAGCAGCCAAGATTGGGGGGGGGCCTACGAGCAGTACTTC. Protein product: CASSQDWGGAYEQYF.

The genes are TRBV6-5 and TRBJ2-2, with no clear D. The ends were cut back, 8 bases at V and 1 base at J, with 5 bases in the middle. The CDR3 length is 12 residues. From germline, CDR1 is MNHEY and CDR2 SVGAGI. The CDR3 reads CASFRNTGELFF. For the CDR3, the DNA is TGTGCCAGCTTCCGGAACACCGGGGAGCTGTTTTTT.

The gene calls are TRBV20-1 and TRBJ2-1, with a possible D match to TRBD2 (6 bases). This CDR3 is built from 10 residues. Looked up from germline, CDR1 is DFQATT and CDR2 is SNEGSKA (reference sequence). V lost 6 bases to trimming and J lost 9 bases, with 9 bases between them. The CDR3 DNA sequence: TGCAGTGCAGGGAGGATTGAGCAGTTCTTC. Its protein is CSAGRIEQFF.

This clone was recorded once. The chain has TRBV19 and TRBJ1-2, with 8 bases aligning to TRBD1. The trim removed 6 bases at V and 0 bases at J, leaving 18 bases unmatched. The CDR3 is 19 residues long. The germline gives CDR1 LNHDA, CDR2 SQIVND (reference sequence). This CDR3 is CASSTGQGLRASTNYGYTF. CDR3 in DNA: TGTGCCAGTAGCACCGGACAGGGACTAAGGGCTAGTACTAACTATGGCTACACCTTC.

The chain links TRBV4-3 to TRBJ2-3, with 12 nucleotides matching TRBD1. The V gene's germline CDR1 is LGHNA and CDR2 YSLEER. V shed 4 bases, J shed 3 bases, and the junction held 2 bases outside the gene matches. CDR3 length: 15 amino acids. The CDR3 spells CASSPGQGATDTQYF. Written as DNA, the CDR3 is TGCGCCAGCAGCCCGGGACAGGGGGCAACAGATACGCAGTATTTT.

The chain joins TRBV19 to TRBJ1-5; D might be TRBD1 (5 bases). The germline V gene encodes CDR1 LNHDA and CDR2 SQIVND (reference sequence). This CDR3 comprises 12 residues. V was pared by 11 bases and J by 4 bases, with 12 bases between. CDR3 residues: CAGGGRNQPQHF. The CDR3 DNA follows: TGTGCCGGGGGAGGGCGGAATCAGCCCCAGCATTTT.

The chain joins TRBV7-2 to TRBJ1-2; D is unresolved. Germline lookup yields CDR1 SGHTA and CDR2 FQGNSA. V gave up 3 bases and J gave up 5 bases, with 10 bases separating them. The CDR3 is 13 residues long. CDR3 residues: CASSFDPGYGYTF. As DNA, the CDR3 is TGTGCCAGCAGCTTCGACCCGGGATATGGCTACACCTTC.

This sequence joins TRBV28 and TRBJ1-1; D call uncertain. The CDR3 is 14 residues long. V was cut by 4 bases and J by 0 bases, with 9 bases left in between. Germline CDR1 MDHEN, CDR2 SYDVKM. The CDR3 is CASSWATMNTEAFF. The DNA of the CDR3 is TGTGCCAGCAGTTGGGCAACAATGAACACTGAAGCTTTCTTT.

The rearrangement uses TRBV10-3 and TRBJ1-3, with a tentative D call TRBD1 (6 bases). The CDR3 runs 15 residues. V was clipped by 4 bases and J by 7 bases, with 17 bases between them. Germline lookup yields CDR1 ENHRY and CDR2 SYGVKD. The CDR3 reads CAISGKRDTWNTIYF. Written as DNA, the CDR3 is TGTGCCATCAGTGGTAAAAGGGACACTTGGAACACCATATATTTT.

The CDR3 DNA is TGCGCCAGCAGCTCGGGACTATTCACAGATACGCAGTATTTT. As protein: CASSSGLFTDTQYF. The J gene is TRBJ2-3, the V gene TRBV5-1; 7 positions agree with TRBD2. The V segment lost 3 bases and the J segment 2 bases; nucleotides outside the gene matches: 3. Germline V lookup: CDR1 SGHRS, CDR2 YFSETQ. CDR3 length: 14 amino acids.

The chain links TRBV4-1 to TRBJ1-5; D is possibly TRBD1 (5 bases). V shed 1 base and J shed 3 bases, with 10 bases lying between them. Germline loops: CDR1 MGHRA, CDR2 YSYEKL. The CDR3 sequence is 15 residues long. This CDR3 is CASSQGGRNNQPQHF. Here the CDR3 DNA reads TGCGCCAGCAGCCAAGGGGGCAGGAACAATCAGCCCCAGCATTTT.

In this sample, this clone turned up once. The chain combines TRBV28 with TRBJ1-3; 8 bases line up with TRBD1. V lost 1 base, J lost 0 bases, and 11 bases stayed unmatched. The CDR3 runs 19 residues. Looked up from germline, CDR1 is MDHEN and CDR2 is SYDVKM. CDR3 residues: CASSLLGQGAPSSGNTIYF. CDR3 nucleotides: TGTGCCAGCAGTTTATTGGGTCAGGGGGCTCCTAGCTCTGGAAACACCATATATTTT.

V gene TRBV15 combines with J gene TRBJ1-1; D is ambiguous. V was clipped by 1 base and J by 1 base, with 13 bases between them. The CDR3 has 16 residues. The germline gives CDR1 LNHNV, CDR2 YYDKDF (reference sequence). CDR3 protein: CATSRARSSENTEAFF. The CDR3 DNA is TGTGCCACCAGCAGAGCTAGGTCCTCAGAGAACACTGAAGCTTTCTTT.

The chain links TRBV7-6 to TRBJ1-2; no clear D gene. CDR1 is SGHVS and CDR2 is FNYEAQ in the germline V gene. This CDR3 comprises 15 residues. V lost 5 bases to trimming and J lost 4 bases, with 17 bases between them. CDR3 sequence reads: CASSQGGLAGYGYTF. CDR3 DNA: TGTGCCAGCAGCCAAGGAGGGCTTGCAGGCTATGGCTACACCTTC.